This T cell receptor beta chain came from a study of blood T cell repertoires in COVID-19. Overall study context: In each case, the material was cDNA or gDNA derived from T cells, B-cell-depleted T cells, or PBMCs.

Some clones are missing from TCRdb's copy, which holds only in-frame ones; the method was immunoSEQ multiplex PCR. The sample lists over 130,000 clones, 65% to 85% occurring once. Sample: peripheral blood. The sequence was obtained from a man aged 25-40 years with COVID-19, enrolled during active disease.

The CDR3 nucleotides read TGTGCCTGGAGGGGATGGAGCGGGAGGGCCGTTGGGCAGTTCTTC. It yields the protein CAWRGWSGRAVGQFF. This chain connects TRBV30 to TRBJ2-1; 10 bases are a match to TRBD2. The CDR3 is 15 residues long. Germline-derived CDR1 and CDR2 are GTSNPN and SVGIG (reference sequence). Germline trimming cut 3 bases from V and 12 bases from J; bases unmatched to any gene: 14.